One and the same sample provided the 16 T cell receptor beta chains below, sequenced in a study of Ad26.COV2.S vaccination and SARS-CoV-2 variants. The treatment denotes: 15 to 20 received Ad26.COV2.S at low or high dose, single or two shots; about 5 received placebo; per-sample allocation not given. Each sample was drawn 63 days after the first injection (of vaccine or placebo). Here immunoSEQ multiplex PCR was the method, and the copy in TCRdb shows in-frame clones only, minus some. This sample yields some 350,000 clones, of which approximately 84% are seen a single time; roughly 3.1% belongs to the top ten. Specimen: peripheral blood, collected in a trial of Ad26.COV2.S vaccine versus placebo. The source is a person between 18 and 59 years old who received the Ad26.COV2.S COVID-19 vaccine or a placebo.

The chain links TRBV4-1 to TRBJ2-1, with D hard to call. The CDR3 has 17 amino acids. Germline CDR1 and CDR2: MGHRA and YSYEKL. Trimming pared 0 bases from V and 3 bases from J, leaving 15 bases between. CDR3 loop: CASSQDPLLLNYNEQFF. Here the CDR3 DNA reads TGCGCCAGCAGCCAAGATCCCTTGCTACTAAACTACAATGAGCAGTTCTTC.

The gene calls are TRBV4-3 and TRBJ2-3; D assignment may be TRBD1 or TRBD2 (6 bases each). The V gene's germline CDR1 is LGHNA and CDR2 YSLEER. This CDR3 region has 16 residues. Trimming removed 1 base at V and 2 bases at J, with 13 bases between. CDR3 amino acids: CASSQGGWGATDTQYF. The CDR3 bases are TGCGCCAGCAGCCAAGGAGGGTGGGGGGCCACAGATACGCAGTATTTT.

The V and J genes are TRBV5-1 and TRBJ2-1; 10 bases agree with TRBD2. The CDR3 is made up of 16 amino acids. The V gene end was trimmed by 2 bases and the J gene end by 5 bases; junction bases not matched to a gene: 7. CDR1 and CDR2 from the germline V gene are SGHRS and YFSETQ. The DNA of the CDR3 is TGCGCCAGCAGCTTCACCGGGACTAGCGAACACAATGAGCAGTTCTTC. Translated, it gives CASSFTGTSEHNEQFF.

The CDR3 is CASSPGLAVYEQFF. CDR3 coding DNA: TGTGCCAGCAGCCCAGGACTAGCTGTCTATGAGCAGTTCTTC. The chain links TRBV7-2 to TRBJ2-1, with 8 nucleotides matching TRBD2. The CDR3 length is 14 residues. The trim removed 5 bases at V and 8 bases at J, leaving 8 bases unmatched. In germline, CDR1 is SGHTA, CDR2 FQGNSA.

CDR3 nucleotide sequence: TGTGCCAGCTCACCACGCCGGACAGCCTCCTACGAGCAGTACTTC. It encodes CASSPRRTASYEQYF. The chain combines TRBV18 with TRBJ2-7; D perhaps matches TRBD1 (6 bases). The CDR3 consists of 15 residues. The germline V gene has CDR1 KGHSH and CDR2 LQKENI. The germline V and J ends were trimmed by 1 base and 0 bases, with 10 bases remaining between them.

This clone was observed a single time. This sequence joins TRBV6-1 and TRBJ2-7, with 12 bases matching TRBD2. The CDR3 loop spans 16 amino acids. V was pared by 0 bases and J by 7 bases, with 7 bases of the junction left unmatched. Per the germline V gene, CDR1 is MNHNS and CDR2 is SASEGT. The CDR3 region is CASSEAPGLAGWEQYF. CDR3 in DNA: TGTGCCAGCAGTGAAGCACCGGGACTAGCGGGTTGGGAGCAGTACTTC.

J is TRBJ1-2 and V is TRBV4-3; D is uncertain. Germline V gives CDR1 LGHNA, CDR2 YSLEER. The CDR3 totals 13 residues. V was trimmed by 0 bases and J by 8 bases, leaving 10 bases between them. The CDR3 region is CASSQDLERGYTF. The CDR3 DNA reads TGCGCCAGCAGCCAAGATCTCGAAAGGGGCTACACCTTC.

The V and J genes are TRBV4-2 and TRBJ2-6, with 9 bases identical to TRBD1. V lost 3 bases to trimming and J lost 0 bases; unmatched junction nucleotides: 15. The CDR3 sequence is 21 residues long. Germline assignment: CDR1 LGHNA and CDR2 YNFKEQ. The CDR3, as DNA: TGTGCCAGCAGCCATAGGGACCTCCGGACAGGGGCGAACTCTGGGGCCAACGTCCTGACTTTC. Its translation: CASSHRDLRTGANSGANVLTF.

The CDR3 nucleotides are TGTGCCACCAGTGATCTCAGCGGGAGGGTCCCCGGGGAGCTGTTTTTT. It yields the protein CATSDLSGRVPGELFF. The chain couples TRBV24-1 to TRBJ2-2, with TRBD2 matching 10 bases. CDR3 length: 16 amino acids. Germline V gene data show CDR1 as KGHDR and CDR2 as SFDVKD. V lost 3 bases, J lost 6 bases, and 6 bases stayed unmatched.

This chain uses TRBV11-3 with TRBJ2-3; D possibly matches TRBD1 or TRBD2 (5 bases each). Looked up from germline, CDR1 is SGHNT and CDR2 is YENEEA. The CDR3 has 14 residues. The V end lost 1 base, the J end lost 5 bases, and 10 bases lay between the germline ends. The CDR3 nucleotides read TGTGCCAGCAGCTTAGCTGGGGGTGGAGATACGCAGTATTTT. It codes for CASSLAGGGDTQYF. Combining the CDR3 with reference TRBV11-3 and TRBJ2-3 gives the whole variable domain EAGVVQSPRYKIIEKKQPVAFWCNPISGHNTLYWYLQNLGQGPELLIRYENEEAVDDSQLPKDRFSAERLKGVDSTLKIQPAELGDSAVYLCASSLAGGGDTQYFGPGTRLTVL.

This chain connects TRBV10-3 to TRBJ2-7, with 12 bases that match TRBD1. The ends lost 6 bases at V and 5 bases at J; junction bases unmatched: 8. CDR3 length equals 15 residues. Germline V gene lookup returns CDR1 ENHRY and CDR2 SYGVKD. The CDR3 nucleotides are TGTGCCATCAGCCGGGGACAGGGGGCAAAAGACGAGCAGTACTTC. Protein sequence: CAISRGQGAKDEQYF.

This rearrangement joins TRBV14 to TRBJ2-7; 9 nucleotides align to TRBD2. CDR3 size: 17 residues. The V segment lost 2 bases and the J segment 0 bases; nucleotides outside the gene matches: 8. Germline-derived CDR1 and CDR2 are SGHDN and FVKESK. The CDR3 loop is CASSQYTLAGASYEQYF. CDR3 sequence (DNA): TGTGCCAGCAGCCAATACACCTTAGCGGGGGCCTCCTACGAGCAGTACTTC.

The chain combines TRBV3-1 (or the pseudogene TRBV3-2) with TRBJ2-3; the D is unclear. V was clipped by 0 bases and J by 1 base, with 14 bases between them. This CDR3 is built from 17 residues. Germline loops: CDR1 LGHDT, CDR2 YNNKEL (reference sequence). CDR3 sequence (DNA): TGTGCCAGCAGCCAAGATTGGGCACAGTTGGGCACAGATACGCAGTATTTT. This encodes CASSQDWAQLGTDTQYF.

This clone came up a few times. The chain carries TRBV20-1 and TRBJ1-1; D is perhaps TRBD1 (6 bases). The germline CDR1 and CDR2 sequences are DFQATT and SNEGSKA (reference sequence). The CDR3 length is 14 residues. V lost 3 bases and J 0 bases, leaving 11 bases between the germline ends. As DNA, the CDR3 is TGCAGTGCTAGTAGGGGGGGCATGAACACTGAAGCTTTCTTT. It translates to CSASRGGMNTEAFF.

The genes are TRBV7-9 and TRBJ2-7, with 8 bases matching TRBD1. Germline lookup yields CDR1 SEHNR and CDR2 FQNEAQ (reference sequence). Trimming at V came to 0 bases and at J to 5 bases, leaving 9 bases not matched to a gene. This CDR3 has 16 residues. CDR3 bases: TGTGCCAGCAGCTTAGCGGGGCAGGGGGCGCCGGACGAGCAGTACTTC. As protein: CASSLAGQGAPDEQYF.

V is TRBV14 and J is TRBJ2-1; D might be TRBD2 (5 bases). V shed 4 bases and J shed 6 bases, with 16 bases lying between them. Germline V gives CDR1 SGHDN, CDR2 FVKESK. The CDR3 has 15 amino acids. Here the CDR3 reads CASSPRWPEGNEQFF. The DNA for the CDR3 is TGTGCCAGCAGCCCAAGGTGGCCCGAGGGCAATGAGCAGTTCTTC.